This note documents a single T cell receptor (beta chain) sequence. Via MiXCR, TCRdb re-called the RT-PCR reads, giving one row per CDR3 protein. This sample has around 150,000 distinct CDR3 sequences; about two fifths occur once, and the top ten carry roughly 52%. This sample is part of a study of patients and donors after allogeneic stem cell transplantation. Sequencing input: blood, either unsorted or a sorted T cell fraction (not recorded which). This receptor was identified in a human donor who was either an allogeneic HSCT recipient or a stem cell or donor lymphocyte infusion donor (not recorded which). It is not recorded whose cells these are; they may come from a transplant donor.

The CDR3 reads CSALGDSGNTIYF. CDR3 DNA sequence: TGCAGTGCTCTGGGAGACTCTGGAAACACCATATATTTT. This sequence joins TRBV20-1 and TRBJ1-3, with D hard to call. V shed 5 bases and J shed 0 bases, with 8 bases lying between them. The CDR3 is 13 residues long. Per germline, CDR1 DFQATT and CDR2 SNEGSKA (reference sequence).